This T cell receptor (beta chain) is from a study of cytomegalovirus exposure and HLA in healthy donors. Study results and limitations: In vitro, a few CMV-associated chains proved specific for CMV antigens. Subsequent analysis found a tendency for first-cohort TCR clusters to co-occur within the 110 or so validation repertoires.

TCRdb keeps only in-frame clones here, not all; method: immunoSEQ multiplex PCR. Of about 240,000 clones in the sample, around nine tenths were seen once. As for this clone: Its antigen is not identified.

Trimming at V came to 0 bases and at J to 7 bases, leaving 18 bases not matched to a gene. Per the germline V gene, CDR1 is LGHNA and CDR2 is YSLEER. The CDR3 extends over 18 amino acids. This TCR derives from a man between 18 and 29 years old in good health and CMV-seronegative. The sequencing sample was made of PBMCs. V and J are TRBV4-3 and TRBJ2-7; 7 nucleotides line up with TRBD2. In DNA form, the CDR3 reads TGCGCCAGCAGCCAAGAAATCCCGTACTGGCGGGAGCCGTTGGAGCAGTACTTC. It specifies CASSQEIPYWREPLEQYF.